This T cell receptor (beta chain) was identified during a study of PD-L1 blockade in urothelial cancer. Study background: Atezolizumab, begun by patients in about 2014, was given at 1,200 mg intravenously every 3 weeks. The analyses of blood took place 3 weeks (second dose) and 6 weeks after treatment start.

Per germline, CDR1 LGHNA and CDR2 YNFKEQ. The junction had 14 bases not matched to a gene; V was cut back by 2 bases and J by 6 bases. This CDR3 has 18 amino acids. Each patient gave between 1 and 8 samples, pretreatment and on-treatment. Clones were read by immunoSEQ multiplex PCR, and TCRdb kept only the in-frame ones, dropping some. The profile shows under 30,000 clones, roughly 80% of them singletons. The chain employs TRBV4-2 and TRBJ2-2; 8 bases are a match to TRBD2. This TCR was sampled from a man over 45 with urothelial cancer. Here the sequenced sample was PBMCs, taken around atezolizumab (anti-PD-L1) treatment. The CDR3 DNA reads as TGTGCCAGCAGCCAAACCGCGGGGGGCCGATTGAAGCCCGGGGAGCTGTTTTTT. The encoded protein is CASSQTAGGRLKPGELFF.